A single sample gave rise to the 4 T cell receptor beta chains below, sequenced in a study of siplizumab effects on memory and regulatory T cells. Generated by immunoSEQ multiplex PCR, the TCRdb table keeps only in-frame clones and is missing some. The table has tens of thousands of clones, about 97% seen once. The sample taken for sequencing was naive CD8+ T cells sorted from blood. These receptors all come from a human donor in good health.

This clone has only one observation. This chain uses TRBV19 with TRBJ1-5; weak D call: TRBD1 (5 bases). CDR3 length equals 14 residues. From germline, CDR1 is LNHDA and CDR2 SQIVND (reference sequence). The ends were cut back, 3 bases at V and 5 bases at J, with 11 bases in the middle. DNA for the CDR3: TGTGCCAGTAGTATCCGAGCGGGGGATCAGCCCCAGCATTTT. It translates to CASSIRAGDQPQHF.

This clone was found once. The CDR3 protein is CASSESWQPQETQYF. Written as DNA, the CDR3 is TGTGCCAGCAGCGAAAGTTGGCAGCCACAAGAGACCCAGTACTTC. This chain uses TRBV6-1 with TRBJ2-5; D gene ambiguous. CDR1 is MNHNS and CDR2 is SASEGT in the germline V gene. The CDR3 extends over 15 amino acids. Trimming shortened V by 6 bases and J by 2 bases, and 16 bases separated the two germline ends.

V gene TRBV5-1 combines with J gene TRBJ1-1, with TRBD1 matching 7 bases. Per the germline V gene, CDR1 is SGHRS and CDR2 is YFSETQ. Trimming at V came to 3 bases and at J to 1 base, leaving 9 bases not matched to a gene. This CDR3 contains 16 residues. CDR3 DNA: TGCGCCAGCAGCTACCAGGGGGGGGCGAGGAACACTGAAGCTTTCTTT. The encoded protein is CASSYQGGARNTEAFF.

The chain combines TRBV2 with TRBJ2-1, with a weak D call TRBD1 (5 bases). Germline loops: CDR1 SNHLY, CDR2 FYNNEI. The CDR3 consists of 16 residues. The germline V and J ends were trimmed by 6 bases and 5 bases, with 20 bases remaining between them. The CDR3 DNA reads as TGTGCCAGCAGCCTCTTGGGGCTAGGGTCCCACAATGAGCAGTTCTTC. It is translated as CASSLLGLGSHNEQFF.